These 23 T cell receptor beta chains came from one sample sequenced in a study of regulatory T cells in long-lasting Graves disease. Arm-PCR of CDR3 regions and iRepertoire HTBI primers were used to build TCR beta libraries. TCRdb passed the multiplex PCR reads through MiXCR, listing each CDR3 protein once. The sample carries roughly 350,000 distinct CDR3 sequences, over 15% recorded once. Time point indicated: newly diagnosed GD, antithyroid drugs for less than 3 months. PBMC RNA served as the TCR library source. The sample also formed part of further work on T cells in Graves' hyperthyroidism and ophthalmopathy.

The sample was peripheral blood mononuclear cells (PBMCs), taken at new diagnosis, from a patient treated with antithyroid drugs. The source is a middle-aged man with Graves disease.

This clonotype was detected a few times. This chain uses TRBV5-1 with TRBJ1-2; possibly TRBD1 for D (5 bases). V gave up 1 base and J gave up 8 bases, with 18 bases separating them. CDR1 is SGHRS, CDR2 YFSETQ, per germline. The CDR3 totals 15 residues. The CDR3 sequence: CASSLQGQRLDGYTF. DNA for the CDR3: TGCGCCAGCAGCTTGCAGGGTCAAAGATTGGACGGCTACACCTTC.

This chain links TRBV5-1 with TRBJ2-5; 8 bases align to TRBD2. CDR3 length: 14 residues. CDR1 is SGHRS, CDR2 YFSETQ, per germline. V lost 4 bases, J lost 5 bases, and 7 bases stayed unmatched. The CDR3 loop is CASSPGLVEETQYF. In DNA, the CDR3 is TGCGCCAGCAGCCCGGGACTAGTAGAGGAGACCCAGTACTTC.

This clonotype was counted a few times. The CDR3 DNA reads as TGCAGTGCCCTGATGAGGGGTGGGCAAGAGACCCAGTACTTC. As protein: CSALMRGGQETQYF. This sequence joins TRBV20-1 and TRBJ2-5; D could derive from TRBD1 or TRBD2 (5 bases each). Trimming stripped 6 bases from V and 2 bases from J, with 16 bases between. The CDR3 consists of 14 residues. Germline assignment: CDR1 DFQATT and CDR2 SNEGSKA (reference sequence).

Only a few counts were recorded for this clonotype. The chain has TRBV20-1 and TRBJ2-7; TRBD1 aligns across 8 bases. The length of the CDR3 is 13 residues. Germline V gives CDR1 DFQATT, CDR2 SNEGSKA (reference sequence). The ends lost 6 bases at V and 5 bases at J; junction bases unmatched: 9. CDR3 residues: CSAMTGVYDEQYF. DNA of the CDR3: TGCAGTGCCATGACAGGGGTTTACGACGAGCAGTACTTC.

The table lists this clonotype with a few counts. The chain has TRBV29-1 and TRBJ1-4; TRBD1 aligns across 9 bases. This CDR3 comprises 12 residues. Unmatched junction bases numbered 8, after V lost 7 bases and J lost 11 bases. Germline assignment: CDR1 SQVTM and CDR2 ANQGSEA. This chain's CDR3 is CSAGTGMTKLFF. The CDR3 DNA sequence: TGCAGCGCTGGGACAGGGATGACGAAACTGTTTTTT.

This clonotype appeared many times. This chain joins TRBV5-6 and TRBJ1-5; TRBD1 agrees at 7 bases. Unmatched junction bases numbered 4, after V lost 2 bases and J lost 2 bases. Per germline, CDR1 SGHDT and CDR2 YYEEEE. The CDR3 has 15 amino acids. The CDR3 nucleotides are TGTGCCAGCAGCTTAGACGGGACAGGCAATCAGCCCCAGCATTTT. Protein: CASSLDGTGNQPQHF.

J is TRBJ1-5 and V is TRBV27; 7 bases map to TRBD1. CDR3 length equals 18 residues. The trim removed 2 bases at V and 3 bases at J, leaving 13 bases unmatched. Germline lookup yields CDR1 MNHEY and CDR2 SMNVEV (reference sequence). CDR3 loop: CASSLMPGGAGDNQPQHF. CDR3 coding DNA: TGTGCCAGCAGTTTAATGCCAGGGGGGGCCGGAGACAATCAGCCCCAGCATTTT.

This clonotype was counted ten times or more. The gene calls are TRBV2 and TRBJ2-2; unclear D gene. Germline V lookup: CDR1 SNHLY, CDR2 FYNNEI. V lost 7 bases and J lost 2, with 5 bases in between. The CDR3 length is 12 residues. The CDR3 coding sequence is TGTGCCAGCACGTCTAACACCGGGGAGCTGTTTTTT. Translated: CASTSNTGELFF.

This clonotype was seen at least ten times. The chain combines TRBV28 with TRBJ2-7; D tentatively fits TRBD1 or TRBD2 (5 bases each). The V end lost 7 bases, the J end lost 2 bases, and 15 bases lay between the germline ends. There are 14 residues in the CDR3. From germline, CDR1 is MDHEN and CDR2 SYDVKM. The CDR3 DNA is TGTGCCAGCACCGCGCCGGGGACCCCCTACGAGCAGTACTTC. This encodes CASTAPGTPYEQYF.

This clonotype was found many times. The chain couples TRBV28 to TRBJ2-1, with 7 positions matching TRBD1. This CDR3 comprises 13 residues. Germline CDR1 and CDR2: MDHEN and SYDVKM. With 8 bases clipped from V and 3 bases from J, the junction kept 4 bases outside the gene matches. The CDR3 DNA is TGTGCCAGCGTCCGGGACAGCTACAATGAGCAGTTCTTC. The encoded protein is CASVRDSYNEQFF. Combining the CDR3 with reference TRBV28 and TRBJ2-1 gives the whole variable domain DVKVTQSSRYLVKRTGEKVFLECVQDMDHENMFWYRQDPGLGLRLIYFSYDVKMKEKGDIPEGYSVSREKKERFSLILESASTNQTSMYLCASVRDSYNEQFFGPGTRLTVL.

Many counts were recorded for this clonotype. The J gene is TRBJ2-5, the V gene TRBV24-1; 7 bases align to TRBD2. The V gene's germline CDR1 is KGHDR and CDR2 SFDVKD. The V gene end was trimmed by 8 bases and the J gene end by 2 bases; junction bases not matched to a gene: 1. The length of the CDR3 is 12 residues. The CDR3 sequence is CATMGLQETQYF. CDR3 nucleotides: TGTGCCACCATGGGACTACAAGAGACCCAGTACTTC.

CDR3: CASRTEADTQYF. The CDR3 DNA sequence: TGTGCCAGCAGAACGGAAGCAGATACGCAGTATTTT. The genes are TRBV2 and TRBJ2-3, with unresolved D. There are 12 residues in the CDR3. From germline, CDR1 is SNHLY and CDR2 FYNNEI. V lost 6 bases to trimming and J lost 4 bases, with 8 bases between them.

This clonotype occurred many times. CDR3 sequence reads: CASSLAGGTTDTQYF. CDR3 in DNA: TGTGCCAGCAGCCTAGCGGGGGGTACCACAGATACGCAGTATTTT. The V call is TRBV12-3 or TRBV12-4, the J call TRBJ2-3, with TRBD2 matching over 11 bases. V lost 6 bases to trimming and J lost 2 bases; unmatched junction nucleotides: 4. The CDR3 is 15 residues long.

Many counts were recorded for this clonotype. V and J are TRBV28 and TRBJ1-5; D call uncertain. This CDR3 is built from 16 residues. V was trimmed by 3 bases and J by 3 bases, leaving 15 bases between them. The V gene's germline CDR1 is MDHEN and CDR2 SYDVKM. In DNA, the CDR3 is TGTGCCAGCAGTTTGAGGCAGATGATTTACAATCAGCCCCAGCATTTT. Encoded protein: CASSLRQMIYNQPQHF.

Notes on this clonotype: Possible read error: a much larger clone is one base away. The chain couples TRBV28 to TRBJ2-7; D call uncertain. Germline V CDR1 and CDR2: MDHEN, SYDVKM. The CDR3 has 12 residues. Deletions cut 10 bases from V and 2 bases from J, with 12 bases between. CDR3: CANRFDPYEQYF. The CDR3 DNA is TGTGCCAACAGATTTGACCCCTACGAGCAGTACTTC.

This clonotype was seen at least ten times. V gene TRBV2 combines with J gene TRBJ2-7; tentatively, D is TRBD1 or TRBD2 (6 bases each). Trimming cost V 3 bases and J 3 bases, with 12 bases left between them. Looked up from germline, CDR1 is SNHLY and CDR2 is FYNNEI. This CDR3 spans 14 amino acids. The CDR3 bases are TGTGCCAGCAGTGAGGGGGGCCGATACTACGAGCAGTACTTC. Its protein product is CASSEGGRYYEQYF.

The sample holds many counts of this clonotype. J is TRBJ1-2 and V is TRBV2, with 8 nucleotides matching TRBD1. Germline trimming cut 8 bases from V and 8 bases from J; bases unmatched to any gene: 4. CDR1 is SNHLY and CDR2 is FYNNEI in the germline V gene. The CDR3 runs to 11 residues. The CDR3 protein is CASGRGLGYTF. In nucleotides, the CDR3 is TGTGCCAGCGGCAGGGGGCTCGGCTACACCTTC.

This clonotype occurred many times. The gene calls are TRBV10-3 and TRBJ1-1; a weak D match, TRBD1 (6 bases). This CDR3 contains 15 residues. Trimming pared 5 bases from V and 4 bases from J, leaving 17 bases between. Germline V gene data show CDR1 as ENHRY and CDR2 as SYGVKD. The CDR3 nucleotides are TGTGCCATCAGTACTTCATCTTGGGGGGCCACTGAAGCTTTCTTT. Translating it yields CAISTSSWGATEAFF.

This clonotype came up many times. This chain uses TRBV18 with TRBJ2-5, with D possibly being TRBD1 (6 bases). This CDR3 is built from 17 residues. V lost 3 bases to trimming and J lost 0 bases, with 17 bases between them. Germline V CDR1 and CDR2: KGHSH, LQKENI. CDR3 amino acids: CASSPRQVSLYQETQYF. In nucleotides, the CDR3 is TGTGCCAGCTCACCCCGACAGGTTTCTTTGTACCAAGAGACCCAGTACTTC.

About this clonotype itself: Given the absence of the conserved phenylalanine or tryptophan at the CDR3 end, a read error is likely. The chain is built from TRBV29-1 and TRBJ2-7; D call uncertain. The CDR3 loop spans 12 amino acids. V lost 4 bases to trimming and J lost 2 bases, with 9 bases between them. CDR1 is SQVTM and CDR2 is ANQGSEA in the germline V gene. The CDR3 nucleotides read TGCAGCGTTGGTGTCGGAGCCTACGAGCAGTACCTC. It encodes CSVGVGAYEQYL.

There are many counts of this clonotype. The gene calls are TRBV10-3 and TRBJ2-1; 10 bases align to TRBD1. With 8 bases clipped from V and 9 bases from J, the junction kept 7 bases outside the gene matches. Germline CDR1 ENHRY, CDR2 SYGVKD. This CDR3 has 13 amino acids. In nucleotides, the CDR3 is TGTGCCATCGGGGGACAGGGGAACAGTGAGCAGTTCTTC. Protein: CAIGGQGNSEQFF.

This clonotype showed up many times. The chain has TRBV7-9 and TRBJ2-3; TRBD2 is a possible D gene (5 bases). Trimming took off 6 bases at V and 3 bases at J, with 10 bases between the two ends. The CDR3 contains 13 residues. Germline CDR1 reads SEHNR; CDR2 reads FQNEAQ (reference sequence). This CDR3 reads CASSELGTDTQYF. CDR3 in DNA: TGTGCCAGCAGTGAACTAGGTACAGATACGCAGTATTTT.

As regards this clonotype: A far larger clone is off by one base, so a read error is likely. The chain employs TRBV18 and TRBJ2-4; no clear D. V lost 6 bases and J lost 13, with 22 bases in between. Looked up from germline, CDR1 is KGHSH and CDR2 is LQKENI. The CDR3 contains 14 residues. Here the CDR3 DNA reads TGTGCCAGCTCGGAACTGACGACCTACAATGAGCAGTACTTC. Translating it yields CASSELTTYNEQYF.